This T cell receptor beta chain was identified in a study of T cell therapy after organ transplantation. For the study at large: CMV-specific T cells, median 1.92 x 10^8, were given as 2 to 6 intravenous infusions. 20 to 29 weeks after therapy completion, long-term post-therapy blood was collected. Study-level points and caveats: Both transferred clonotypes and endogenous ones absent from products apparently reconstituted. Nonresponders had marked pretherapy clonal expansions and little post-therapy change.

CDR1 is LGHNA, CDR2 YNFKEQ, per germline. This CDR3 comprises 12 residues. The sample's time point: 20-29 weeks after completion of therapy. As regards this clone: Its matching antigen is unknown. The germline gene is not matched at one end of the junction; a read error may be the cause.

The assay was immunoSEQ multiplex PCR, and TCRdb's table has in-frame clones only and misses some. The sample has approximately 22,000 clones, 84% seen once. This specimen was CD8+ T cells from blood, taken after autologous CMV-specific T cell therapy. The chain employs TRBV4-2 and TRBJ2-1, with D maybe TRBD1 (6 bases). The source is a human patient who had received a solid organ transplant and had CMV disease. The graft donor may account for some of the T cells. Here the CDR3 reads CASSHRDNEQLF. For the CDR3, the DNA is TGTGCCAGCAGCCATAGGGACAATGAGCAGCTCTTC.